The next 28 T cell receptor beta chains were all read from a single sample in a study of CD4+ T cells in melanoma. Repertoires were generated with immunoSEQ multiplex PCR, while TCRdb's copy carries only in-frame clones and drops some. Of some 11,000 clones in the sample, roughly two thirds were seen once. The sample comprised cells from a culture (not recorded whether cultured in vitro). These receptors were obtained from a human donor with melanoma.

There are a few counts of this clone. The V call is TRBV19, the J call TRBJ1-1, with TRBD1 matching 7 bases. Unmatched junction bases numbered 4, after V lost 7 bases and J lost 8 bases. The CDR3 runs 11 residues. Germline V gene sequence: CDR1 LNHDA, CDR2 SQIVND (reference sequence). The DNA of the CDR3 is TGTGCCAGTACCAACAGGGGAGAAGCTTTCTTT. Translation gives CASTNRGEAFF.

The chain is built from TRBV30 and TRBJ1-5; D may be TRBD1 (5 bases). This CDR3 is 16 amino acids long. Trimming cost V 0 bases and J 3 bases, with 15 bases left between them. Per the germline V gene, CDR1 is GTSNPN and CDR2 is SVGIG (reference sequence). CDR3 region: CAWSVRDRYSNQPQHF. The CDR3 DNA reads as TGTGCCTGGAGTGTACGAGACAGATACTCCAATCAGCCCCAGCATTTT.

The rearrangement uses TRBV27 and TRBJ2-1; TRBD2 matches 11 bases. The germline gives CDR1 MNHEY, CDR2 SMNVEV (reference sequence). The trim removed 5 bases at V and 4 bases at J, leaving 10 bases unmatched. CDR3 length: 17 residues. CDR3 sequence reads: CASSRLAGSLGYNEQFF. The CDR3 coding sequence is TGTGCCAGCAGTCGACTAGCGGGGTCTCTAGGGTACAATGAGCAGTTCTTC.

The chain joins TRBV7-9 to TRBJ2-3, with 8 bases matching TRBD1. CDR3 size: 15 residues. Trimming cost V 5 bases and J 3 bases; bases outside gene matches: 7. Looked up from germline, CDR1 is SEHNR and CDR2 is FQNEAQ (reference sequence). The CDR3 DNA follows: TGTGCCAGCAGCCCTCGGACAGGGCGGACAGATACGCAGTATTTT. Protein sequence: CASSPRTGRTDTQYF.

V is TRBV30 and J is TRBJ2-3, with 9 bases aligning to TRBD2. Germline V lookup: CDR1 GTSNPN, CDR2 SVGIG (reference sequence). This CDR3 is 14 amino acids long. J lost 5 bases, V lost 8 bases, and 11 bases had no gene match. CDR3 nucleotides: TGTGCCGGTATGGGCGGGGGGGCCTTAGATACGCAGTATTTT. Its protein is CAGMGGGALDTQYF.

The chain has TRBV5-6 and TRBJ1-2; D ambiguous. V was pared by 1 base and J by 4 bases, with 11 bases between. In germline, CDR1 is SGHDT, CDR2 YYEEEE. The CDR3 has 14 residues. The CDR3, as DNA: TGTGCCAGCAGCTTGTTTGGAAAAATCTATGGCTACACCTTC. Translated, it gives CASSLFGKIYGYTF.

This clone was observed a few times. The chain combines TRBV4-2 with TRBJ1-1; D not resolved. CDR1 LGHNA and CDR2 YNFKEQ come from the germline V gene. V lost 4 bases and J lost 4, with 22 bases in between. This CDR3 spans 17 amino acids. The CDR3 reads CASSRPGSASGGTEAFF. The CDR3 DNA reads TGTGCCAGCAGCCGCCCGGGGAGCGCCTCGGGAGGCACTGAAGCTTTCTTT.

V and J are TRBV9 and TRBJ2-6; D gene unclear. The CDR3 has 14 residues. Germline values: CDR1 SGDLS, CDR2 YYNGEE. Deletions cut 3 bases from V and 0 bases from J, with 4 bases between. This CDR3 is CASSAVSGANVLTF. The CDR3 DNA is TGTGCCAGCAGCGCAGTCTCTGGGGCCAACGTCCTGACTTTC.

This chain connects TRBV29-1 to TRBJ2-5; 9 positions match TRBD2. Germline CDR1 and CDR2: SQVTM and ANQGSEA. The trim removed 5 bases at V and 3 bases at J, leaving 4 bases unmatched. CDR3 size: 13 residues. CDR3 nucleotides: TGCAGCGTTACGACTAGCGGTAAAGAGACCCAGTACTTC. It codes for CSVTTSGKETQYF. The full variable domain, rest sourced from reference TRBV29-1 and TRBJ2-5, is SAVISQKPSRDICQRGTSLTIQCQVDSQVTMMFWYRQQPGQSLTLIATANQGSEATYESGFVIDKFPISRPNLTFSTLTVSNMSPEDSSIYLCSVTTSGKETQYFGPGTRLLVL.

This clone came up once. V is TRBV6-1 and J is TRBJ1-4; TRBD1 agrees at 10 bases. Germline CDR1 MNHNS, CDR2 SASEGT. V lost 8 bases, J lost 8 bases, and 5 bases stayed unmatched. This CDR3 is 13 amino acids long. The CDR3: CASRTTGGEKLFF. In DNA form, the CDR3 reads TGTGCCAGCCGTACGACAGGGGGCGAAAAACTGTTTTTT.

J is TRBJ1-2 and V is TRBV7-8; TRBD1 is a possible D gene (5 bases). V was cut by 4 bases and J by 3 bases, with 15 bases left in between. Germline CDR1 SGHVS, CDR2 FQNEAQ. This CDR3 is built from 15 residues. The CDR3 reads CASSSYRSRDYGYTF. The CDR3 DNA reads TGTGCCAGCAGCTCATACAGGTCCCGAGACTATGGCTACACCTTC.

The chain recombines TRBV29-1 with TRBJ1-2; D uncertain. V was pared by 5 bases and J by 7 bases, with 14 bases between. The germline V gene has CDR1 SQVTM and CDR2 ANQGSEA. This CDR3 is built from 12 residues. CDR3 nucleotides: TGCAGCGTTACCGGGTTAACTAGTGGCTACACCTTC. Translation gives CSVTGLTSGYTF.

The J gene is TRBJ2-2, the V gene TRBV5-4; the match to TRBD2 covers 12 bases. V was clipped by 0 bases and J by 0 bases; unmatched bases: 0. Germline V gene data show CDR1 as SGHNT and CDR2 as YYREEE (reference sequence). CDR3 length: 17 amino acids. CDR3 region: CASSLGLAGANTGELFF. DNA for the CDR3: TGTGCCAGCAGCTTGGGACTAGCGGGGGCGAACACCGGGGAGCTGTTTTTT.

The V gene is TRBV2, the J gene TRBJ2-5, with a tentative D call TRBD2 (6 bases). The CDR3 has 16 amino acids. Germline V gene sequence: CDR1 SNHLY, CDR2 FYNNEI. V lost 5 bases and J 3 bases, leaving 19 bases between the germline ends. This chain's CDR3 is CASSSRLGEAEETQYF. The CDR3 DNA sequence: TGTGCCAGCAGTTCAAGACTAGGAGAGGCCGAAGAGACCCAGTACTTC.

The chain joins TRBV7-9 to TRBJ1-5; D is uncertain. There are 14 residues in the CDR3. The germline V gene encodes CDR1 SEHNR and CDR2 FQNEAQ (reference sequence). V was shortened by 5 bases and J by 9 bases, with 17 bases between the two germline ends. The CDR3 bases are TGTGCCAGCAGCCTTAATGATGCTGGCGGGCCCCAGCATTTT. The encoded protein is CASSLNDAGGPQHF.

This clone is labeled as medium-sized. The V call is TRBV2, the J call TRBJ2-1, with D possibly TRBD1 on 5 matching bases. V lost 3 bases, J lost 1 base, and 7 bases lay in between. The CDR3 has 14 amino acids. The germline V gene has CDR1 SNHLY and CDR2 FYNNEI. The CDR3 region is CASSDSGSYNEQFF. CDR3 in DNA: TGTGCCAGCAGTGATTCAGGGTCCTACAATGAGCAGTTCTTC.

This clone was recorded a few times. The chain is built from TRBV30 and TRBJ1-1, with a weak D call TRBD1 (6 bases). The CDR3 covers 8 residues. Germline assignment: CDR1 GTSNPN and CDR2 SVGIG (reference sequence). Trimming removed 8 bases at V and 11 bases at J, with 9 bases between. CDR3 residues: CAGGGAFF. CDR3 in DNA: TGTGCCGGAGGGGGGGCTTTCTTT.

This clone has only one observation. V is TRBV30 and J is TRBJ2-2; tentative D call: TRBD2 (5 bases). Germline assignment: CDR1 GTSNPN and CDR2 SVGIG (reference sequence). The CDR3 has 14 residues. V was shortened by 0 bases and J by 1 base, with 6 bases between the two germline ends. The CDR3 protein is CAWSVRGNTGELFF. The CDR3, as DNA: TGTGCCTGGAGTGTACGGGGGAACACCGGGGAGCTGTTTTTT.

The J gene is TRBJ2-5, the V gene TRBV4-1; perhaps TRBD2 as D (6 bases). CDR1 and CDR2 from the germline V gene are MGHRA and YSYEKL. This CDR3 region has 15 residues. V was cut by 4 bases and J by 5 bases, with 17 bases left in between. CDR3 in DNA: TGCGCCAGCAGCCCAAGGGGTGTCGCGGGGGAGACCCAGTACTTC. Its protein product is CASSPRGVAGETQYF.

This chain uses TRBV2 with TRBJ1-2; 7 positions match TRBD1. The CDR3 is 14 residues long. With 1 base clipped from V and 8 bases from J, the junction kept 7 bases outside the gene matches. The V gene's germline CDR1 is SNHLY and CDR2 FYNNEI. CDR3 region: CASSEGGKGQGYTF. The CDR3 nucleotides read TGTGCCAGCAGTGAAGGTGGAAAGGGACAGGGCTACACCTTC.

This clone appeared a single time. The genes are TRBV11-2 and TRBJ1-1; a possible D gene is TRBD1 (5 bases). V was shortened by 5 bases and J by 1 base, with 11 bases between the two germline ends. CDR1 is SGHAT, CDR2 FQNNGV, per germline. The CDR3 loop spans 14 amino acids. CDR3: CASSPGTANTEAFF. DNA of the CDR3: TGTGCCAGCAGCCCTGGGACGGCGAACACTGAAGCTTTCTTT.

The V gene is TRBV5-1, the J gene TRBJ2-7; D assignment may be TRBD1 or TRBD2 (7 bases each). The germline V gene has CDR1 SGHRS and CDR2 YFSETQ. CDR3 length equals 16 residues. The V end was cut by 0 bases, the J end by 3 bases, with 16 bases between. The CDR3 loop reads CASSLGPGGGIYEQYF. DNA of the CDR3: TGCGCCAGCAGCTTGGGTCCAGGGGGGGGGATCTACGAGCAGTACTTC.

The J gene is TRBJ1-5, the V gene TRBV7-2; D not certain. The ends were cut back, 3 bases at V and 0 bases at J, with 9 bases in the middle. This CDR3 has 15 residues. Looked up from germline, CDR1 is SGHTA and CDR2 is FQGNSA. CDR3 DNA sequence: TGTGCCAGCAGCTTCGGTTTGTATAGCAATCAGCCCCAGCATTTT. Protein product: CASSFGLYSNQPQHF.

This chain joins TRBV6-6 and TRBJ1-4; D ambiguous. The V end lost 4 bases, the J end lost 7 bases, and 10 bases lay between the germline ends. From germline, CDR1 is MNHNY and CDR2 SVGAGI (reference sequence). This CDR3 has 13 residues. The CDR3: CASSSYSGEKLFF. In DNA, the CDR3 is TGTGCCAGCAGTTCCTACAGTGGTGAAAAACTGTTTTTT.

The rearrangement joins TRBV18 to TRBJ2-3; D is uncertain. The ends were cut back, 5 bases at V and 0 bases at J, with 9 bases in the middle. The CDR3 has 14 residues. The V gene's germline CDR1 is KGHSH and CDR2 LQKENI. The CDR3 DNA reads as TGTGCCAGCTCATCGCAGACTAGCACAGATACGCAGTATTTT. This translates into CASSSQTSTDTQYF.

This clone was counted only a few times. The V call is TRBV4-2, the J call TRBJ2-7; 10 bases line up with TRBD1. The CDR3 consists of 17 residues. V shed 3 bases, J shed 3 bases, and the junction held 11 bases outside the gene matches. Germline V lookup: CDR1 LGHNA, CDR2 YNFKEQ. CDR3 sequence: CASSQSPAGTGVYEQYF. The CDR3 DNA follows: TGTGCCAGCAGCCAGAGTCCTGCCGGGACAGGGGTCTACGAGCAGTACTTC.

This chain's CDR3 is CASRQGVFTDTQYF. The CDR3 DNA follows: TGTGCCAGTAGGCAGGGGGTCTTCACAGATACGCAGTATTTT. The J gene is TRBJ2-3, the V gene TRBV6-5; 7 positions agree with TRBD1. The CDR3 spans 14 residues. The V segment lost 9 bases and the J segment 2 bases; nucleotides outside the gene matches: 8. Per the germline V gene, CDR1 is MNHEY and CDR2 is SVGAGI.

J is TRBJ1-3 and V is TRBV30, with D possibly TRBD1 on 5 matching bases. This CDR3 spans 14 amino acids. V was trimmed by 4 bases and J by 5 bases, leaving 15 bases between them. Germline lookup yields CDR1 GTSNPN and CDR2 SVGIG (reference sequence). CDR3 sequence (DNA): TGTGCCTGGATCCCAACAGGCGGGAGAAACACCATATATTTT. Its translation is CAWIPTGGRNTIYF.